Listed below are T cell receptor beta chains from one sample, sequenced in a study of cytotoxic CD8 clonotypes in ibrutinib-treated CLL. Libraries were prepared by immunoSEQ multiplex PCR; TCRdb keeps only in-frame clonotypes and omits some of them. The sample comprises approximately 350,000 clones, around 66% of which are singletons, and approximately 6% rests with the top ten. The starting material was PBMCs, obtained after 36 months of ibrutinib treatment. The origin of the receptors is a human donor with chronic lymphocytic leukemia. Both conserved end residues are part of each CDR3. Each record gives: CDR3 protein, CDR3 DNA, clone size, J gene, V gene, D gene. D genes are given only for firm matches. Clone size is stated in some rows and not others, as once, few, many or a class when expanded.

CDR3aa: CASSGPLPSGGAEETQYF
CDR3nt: TGTGCCAGCAGCGGCCCACTCCCTAGCGGGGGGGCCGAAGAGACCCAGTACTTC
abundance: .
j_gene: TRBJ2-5
v_gene: TRBV7-9
d_gene: TRBD2

CDR3aa: CASSLRGRGEAFF
CDR3nt: TGTGCCAGCAGTTTACGGGGGCGCGGTGAAGCTTTCTTT
abundance: .
j_gene: TRBJ1-1
v_gene: TRBV28
d_gene: .

CDR3aa: CSADLNEKLFF
CDR3nt: TGCAGTGCTGACCTTAATGAAAAACTGTTTTTT
abundance: few
j_gene: TRBJ1-4
v_gene: TRBV20-1
d_gene: .

CDR3aa: CASSQDHWRTSGGVYEQYF
CDR3nt: TGTGCCAGCAGCCAAGATCATTGGCGCACTAGCGGGGGGGTATACGAGCAGTACTTC
abundance: .
j_gene: TRBJ2-7
v_gene: TRBV4-2
d_gene: TRBD2

CDR3aa: CASSSYPRAATEAFF
CDR3nt: TGTGCCAGCAGCTCCTACCCAAGGGCTGCCACTGAAGCTTTCTTT
abundance: .
j_gene: TRBJ1-1
v_gene: TRBV5-6
d_gene: .

CDR3aa: CASRPDRGFRDEQFF
CDR3nt: TGTGCCAGCAGGCCGGACAGGGGTTTTAGGGATGAGCAGTTCTTC
abundance: .
j_gene: TRBJ2-1
v_gene: TRBV27
d_gene: TRBD1

CDR3aa: CASSAPGGLQETQYF
CDR3nt: TGTGCCAGCAGCGCCCCAGGGGGCCTACAGGAGACCCAGTACTTC
abundance: .
j_gene: TRBJ2-5
v_gene: TRBV9
d_gene: TRBD1

CDR3aa: CASSDPQGGTEKLFF
CDR3nt: TGTGCCAGCAGTGACCCACAGGGGGGAACTGAAAAACTGTTTTTT
abundance: few
j_gene: TRBJ1-4
v_gene: TRBV6-6
d_gene: TRBD1

CDR3aa: CASRVPGQGGKQFF
CDR3nt: TGTGCCAGCAGGGTCCCGGGACAGGGGGGGAAGCAGTTCTTC
abundance: .
j_gene: TRBJ2-1
v_gene: TRBV11-2
d_gene: TRBD1

CDR3aa: CSVADRLGNYGYTF
CDR3nt: TGCAGCGTCGCTGACCGACTTGGGAACTATGGCTACACCTTC
abundance: .
j_gene: TRBJ1-2
v_gene: TRBV29-1
d_gene: .

CDR3aa: CASSLTDGAQYF
CDR3nt: TGCGCCAGCAGCTTGACAGATGGGGCCCAGTACTTC
abundance: .
j_gene: TRBJ2-5
v_gene: TRBV5-1
d_gene: .

CDR3aa: CASSLGGAEYEQYF
CDR3nt: TGTGCCAGCAGCTTAGGGGGGGCGGAGTACGAGCAGTACTTC
abundance: few
j_gene: TRBJ2-7
v_gene: TRBV7-7
d_gene: .

CDR3aa: CASSSQPGTSFDNEQFF
CDR3nt: TGTGCCAGCAGTTCCCAACCCGGGACTAGTTTCGACAATGAGCAGTTCTTC
abundance: .
j_gene: TRBJ2-1
v_gene: TRBV28
d_gene: TRBD2

CDR3aa: CASTETSGQETQYF
CDR3nt: TGTGCCAGTACCGAGACTAGCGGCCAAGAGACCCAGTACTTC
abundance: .
j_gene: TRBJ2-5
v_gene: TRBV19
d_gene: TRBD2

CDR3aa: CASSDWEKLFF
CDR3nt: TGTGCCAGCAGTGACTGGGAAAAACTGTTTTTT
abundance: .
j_gene: TRBJ1-4
v_gene: TRBV2
d_gene: .

CDR3aa: CASSPLQGTNNEQFF
CDR3nt: TGTGCCAGCTCACCACTTCAAGGAACAAACAATGAGCAGTTCTTC
abundance: .
j_gene: TRBJ2-1
v_gene: TRBV18
d_gene: .

CDR3aa: CAMGDTSYEQYF
CDR3nt: TGTGCCATGGGGGACACCTCCTACGAGCAGTACTTC
abundance: few
j_gene: TRBJ2-7
v_gene: TRBV10-3
d_gene: .

CDR3aa: CASSHTGQGSYEQYF
CDR3nt: TGTGCCAGCAGCCACACCGGACAGGGAAGCTACGAGCAGTACTTC
abundance: .
j_gene: TRBJ2-7
v_gene: TRBV28
d_gene: TRBD1

CDR3aa: CASSLRVYYEQYF
CDR3nt: TGTGCCAGCAGTTTACGGGTATACTACGAGCAGTACTTC
abundance: few
j_gene: TRBJ2-7
v_gene: TRBV27
d_gene: .

CDR3aa: CAVGYTGNTIYF
CDR3nt: TGTGCCGTGGGCTATACTGGAAACACCATATATTTT
abundance: few
j_gene: TRBJ1-3
v_gene: TRBV10-3
d_gene: .

CDR3aa: CASTLGQNGYTF
CDR3nt: TGTGCCAGCACCCTAGGACAAAATGGCTACACCTTC
abundance: .
j_gene: TRBJ1-2
v_gene: TRBV5-4
d_gene: .

CDR3aa: CASSQGQGFYEQYF
CDR3nt: TGTGCCAGCAGCCAGGGACAGGGGTTCTACGAGCAGTACTTC
abundance: few
j_gene: TRBJ2-7
v_gene: TRBV9
d_gene: TRBD1

CDR3aa: CSVVGTGDSQETQYF
CDR3nt: TGCAGCGTTGTCGGGACAGGGGATTCTCAAGAGACCCAGTACTTC
abundance: once
j_gene: TRBJ2-5
v_gene: TRBV29-1
d_gene: TRBD1

CDR3aa: CASSPSGYYGYTF
CDR3nt: TGTGCCAGCTCACCCTCAGGGTACTATGGCTACACCTTC
abundance: once
j_gene: TRBJ1-2
v_gene: TRBV18
d_gene: .

CDR3aa: CASSSGLAGEARTYEQYF
CDR3nt: TGCGCCAGCAGCTCCGGACTAGCGGGAGAGGCTCGTACCTACGAGCAGTACTTC
abundance: .
j_gene: TRBJ2-7
v_gene: TRBV5-1
d_gene: TRBD2

CDR3aa: CATSRDVIGTSVRETQYF
CDR3nt: TGTGCCACCAGCAGAGATGTAATCGGGACTAGCGTTAGGGAGACCCAGTACTTC
abundance: .
j_gene: TRBJ2-5
v_gene: TRBV15
d_gene: TRBD2

CDR3aa: CASSLGRGGTGELFF
CDR3nt: TGTGCCAGCAGCTTAGGGCGGGGCGGCACCGGGGAGCTGTTTTTT
abundance: .
j_gene: TRBJ2-2
v_gene: TRBV7-2
d_gene: .

CDR3aa: CASSLVGRLSYNEQFF
CDR3nt: TGTGCCAGCAGCTTAGTTGGCAGGCTGTCCTACAATGAGCAGTTCTTC
abundance: .
j_gene: TRBJ2-1
v_gene: TRBV7-8
d_gene: .

CDR3aa: CASSIGGFGVNEQFF
CDR3nt: TGTGCCAGTAGTATTGGCGGCTTCGGGGTCAATGAGCAGTTCTTC
abundance: .
j_gene: TRBJ2-1
v_gene: TRBV19
d_gene: .

CDR3aa: CASSSRTATNTEAFF
CDR3nt: TGTGCCAGCAGCTCGCGGACAGCTACGAACACTGAAGCTTTCTTT
abundance: .
j_gene: TRBJ1-1
v_gene: TRBV5-4
d_gene: .

CDR3aa: CASSFDSQETQYF
CDR3nt: TGTGCCAGCAGTTTCGACAGTCAAGAGACCCAGTACTTC
abundance: few
j_gene: TRBJ2-5
v_gene: TRBV28
d_gene: .

CDR3aa: CASSLYPPGLGGLDTQYF
CDR3nt: TGTGCCAGCAGCTTATATCCTCCGGGACTAGGGGGTTTAGATACGCAGTATTTT
abundance: .
j_gene: TRBJ2-3
v_gene: TRBV7-3
d_gene: TRBD2

CDR3aa: CAISEEYGDQPQHF
CDR3nt: TGTGCCATCAGTGAGGAGTATGGGGATCAGCCCCAGCATTTT
abundance: .
j_gene: TRBJ1-5
v_gene: TRBV10-3
d_gene: .

CDR3aa: CASSVASLADSSYNEQFF
CDR3nt: TGTGCCAGCAGCGTAGCTTCCTTGGCGGATAGCTCCTACAATGAGCAGTTCTTC
abundance: .
j_gene: TRBJ2-1
v_gene: TRBV9
d_gene: .

CDR3aa: CASGLADRVIYGYTF
CDR3nt: TGTGCTAGTGGTTTGGCGGACAGGGTGATCTATGGCTACACCTTC
abundance: .
j_gene: TRBJ1-2
v_gene: TRBV12-5
d_gene: TRBD1

CDR3aa: CASSEAGVGHNEQFF
CDR3nt: TGTGCCAGCAGCGAAGCGGGAGTAGGCCACAATGAGCAGTTCTTC
abundance: once
j_gene: TRBJ2-1
v_gene: TRBV9
d_gene: TRBD2

CDR3aa: CSVDRDNTEAFF
CDR3nt: TGCAGCGTTGATCGGGATAACACTGAAGCTTTCTTT
abundance: .
j_gene: TRBJ1-1
v_gene: TRBV29-1
d_gene: .

CDR3aa: CASSQDPPFSGNTIYF
CDR3nt: TGTGCCAGCAGCCAAGATCCCCCGTTCTCTGGAAACACCATATATTTT
abundance: .
j_gene: TRBJ1-3
v_gene: TRBV14
d_gene: .

CDR3aa: CASSGTGGFIGPYEQYF
CDR3nt: TGTGCCAGTAGTGGGACAGGGGGCTTCATCGGCCCCTACGAGCAGTACTTC
abundance: .
j_gene: TRBJ2-7
v_gene: TRBV19
d_gene: TRBD1

CDR3aa: CASSMMTFNSPLHF
CDR3nt: TGTGCCAGTAGTATGATGACTTTTAATTCACCCCTCCACTTT
abundance: .
j_gene: TRBJ1-6
v_gene: TRBV19
d_gene: .

CDR3aa: CASSELGLAGGLPPDTQYF
CDR3nt: TGTGCCAGCAGCGAATTGGGGCTAGCGGGGGGGCTCCCCCCAGATACGCAGTATTTT
abundance: .
j_gene: TRBJ2-3
v_gene: TRBV28
d_gene: TRBD2

CDR3aa: CASSDSAFYEQYF
CDR3nt: TGTGCCAGCAGTGACAGCGCATTCTACGAGCAGTACTTC
abundance: .
j_gene: TRBJ2-7
v_gene: TRBV27
d_gene: .

CDR3aa: CASSLDPGSNYGYTF
CDR3nt: TGCGCCAGCAGCTTGGATCCAGGTAGTAACTATGGCTACACCTTC
abundance: .
j_gene: TRBJ1-2
v_gene: TRBV5-1
d_gene: .

CDR3aa: CASSYLGFDTQYF
CDR3nt: TGTGCCAGCAGTTACCTCGGTTTTGATACGCAGTATTTT
abundance: .
j_gene: TRBJ2-3
v_gene: TRBV6-5
d_gene: .